A selection of T cell receptor beta chains follows, all from one sample in a study of shared clonotypes between healthy human individuals. Only in-frame clones appear in the TCRdb table, and some are missing; sequencing was by immunoSEQ multiplex PCR. The top ten clones hold 8% to 13% of a sample with roughly 200,000 clones, over 50% of them seen once. The material sequenced was memory CD4+ T cells sorted from blood. These receptors originate from a man aged 25-45 years in good health. CDR3s include the opening cysteine and the closing phenylalanine or tryptophan. A D gene is named only where the DNA matches it firmly. Clone size is stated in some rows and not others, as once, few, many or a class when expanded.

>NA|TRBV11-3|NA|15|TRBJ2-1
TGTGCCAGCAGCTGGGGGATGCGGGCCCCATCCGAGCAGTTCTTC
CASSWGMRAPSEQFF
>few|TRBV7-8|NA|14|TRBJ2-1
TGTGCCAGCAGCTACGGACTTAACTACAATGAGCAGTTCTTC
CASSYGLNYNEQFF
>NA|TRBV28|TRBD1|14|TRBJ1-3
TGTGCCAGCAGTCTGAGACAGGGGGGTGACACCATATATTTT
CASSLRQGGDTIYF
>NA|TRBV25-1|NA|15|TRBJ1-4
TGTGCCAGCAGTGAATTTGGTGGTCGCGATGAAAAACTGTTTTTT
CASSEFGGRDEKLFF
>few|TRBV29-1|NA|13|TRBJ2-1
TGCAGCGTTCCCGGGCTAGCCTACAATGAGCAGTTCTTC
CSVPGLAYNEQFF
>NA|TRBV29-1|NA|15|TRBJ2-3
TGCAGCGTTGCCTGGGGGGGCGTGGGCACAGATACGCAGTATTTT
CSVAWGGVGTDTQYF
>NA|TRBV7-2|NA|11|TRBJ1-2
TGTGCCAGCAGACTAAGCTATGGCTACACCTTC
CASRLSYGYTF
>NA|TRBV23-1|NA|16|TRBJ2-2
TGCGCCAGCAAGACGCCGCAATGGGCGAACACCGGGGAGCTGTTTTTT
CASKTPQWANTGELFF
>NA|TRBV21-1|NA|19|TRBJ2-4
TGTGCCAGCAGTGGGGCAGGGGGTGAGGCGGATCTAGCCAAAAACATTCAGTACTTC
CASSGAGGEADLAKNIQYF
>NA|TRBV7-3|TRBD2|14|TRBJ2-3
TGTGCCAGCAGCATTAGCGGGAGTACAGATACGCAGTATTTT
CASSISGSTDTQYF
>NA|TRBV4-1|NA|15|TRBJ2-1
TGCGCCAGCAGCCAACTAACTAGAGATGACGTTGAGCAGTTCTTC
CASSQLTRDDVEQFF
>once|TRBV18|NA|15|TRBJ2-5
TGTGCCAGCTCACCACCGACAGGACTCCAAGAGACCCAGTACTTC
CASSPPTGLQETQYF